This T cell receptor beta chain was obtained from a study of Ad26.COV2.S vaccination and SARS-CoV-2 variants. Overall study findings and caveats: People who got the vaccine or the placebo had similar non-spike TCR breadth.

A remark on this clone: Its antigen is not known.

Treatment specified: approximately 18 received Ad26.COV2.S at low or high dose, single or two shots; several received placebo; per-sample allocation not given. The samples were gathered on day 63 after the first injection of vaccine or placebo. CDR1 and CDR2 (germline): SGHRS, YFSETQ. V trimming: 2 bases; J trimming: 5 bases; junction bases outside the gene matches: 6. CDR3 size: 14 residues. Sequenced by immunoSEQ multiplex PCR; TCRdb stores in-frame clones only, minus some. The sample lists under 550,000 clones, around nine tenths occurring once. This clonotype was obtained from a person between 18 and 60 years old who received the Ad26.COV2.S COVID-19 vaccine or a placebo. The sequencing here drew on peripheral blood, taken in a trial of Ad26.COV2.S vaccine versus placebo. The chain is built from TRBV5-1 and TRBJ2-5; 7 positions match TRBD2. The CDR3 loop is CASSFDGRLETQYF. The CDR3 bases are TGCGCCAGCAGCTTTGACGGGAGGCTTGAGACCCAGTACTTC.